This record covers a single T cell receptor (beta chain). Its antigen remains unidentified. The junction differs from germline at one of its ends, possibly a read error. This record comes from a study of T cell repertoires in cytomegalovirus infection. Study context: CMV infection and matching HLA type were both indicated by public TCR beta signatures. Findings and limits, study-wide: Clonotypes of TCR beta that were HLA-C-restricted and CMV-specific dominated the ex vivo response. There were carriers of CMV plus the relevant HLA, and cumulative public TCR beta family frequency identified them.

TCRdb reprocessed the reads with MiXCR, giving one entry per CDR3 protein. The sample carries roughly 600,000 distinct CDR3 sequences, more than 20% recorded once. The germline gives CDR1 MNHEY, CDR2 SVGEGT. CDR3 length equals 17 residues. The chain links TRBV6-2 or TRBV6-3 to TRBJ2-1; 13 bases line up with TRBD2. The receptor comes from a human donor in good health (CMV status not recorded). Some clones in this sample may be carry-over from other donors' samples. Sequenced input: CD8+ T cells from PBMCs. The CDR3 DNA is TGTGTCAGCAGTTACTCTGGACTAGCGGGGGCTGAGGGTGAGCAGTTCTTC. Amino acids: CVSSYSGLAGAEGEQFF.